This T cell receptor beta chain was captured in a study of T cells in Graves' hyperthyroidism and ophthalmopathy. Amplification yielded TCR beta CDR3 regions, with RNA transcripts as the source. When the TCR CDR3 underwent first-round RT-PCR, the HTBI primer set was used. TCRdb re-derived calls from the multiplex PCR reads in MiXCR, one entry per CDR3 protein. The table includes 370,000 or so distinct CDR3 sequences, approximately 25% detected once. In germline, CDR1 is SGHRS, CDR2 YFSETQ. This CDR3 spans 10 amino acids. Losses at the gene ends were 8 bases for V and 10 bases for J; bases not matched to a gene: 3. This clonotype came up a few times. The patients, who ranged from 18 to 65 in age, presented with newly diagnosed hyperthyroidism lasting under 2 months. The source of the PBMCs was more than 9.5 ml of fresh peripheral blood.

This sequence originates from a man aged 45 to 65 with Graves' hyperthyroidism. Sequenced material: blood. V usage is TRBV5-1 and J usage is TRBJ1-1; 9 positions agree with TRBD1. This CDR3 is CARPGQGAFF. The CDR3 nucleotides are TGCGCCAGACCGGGACAGGGAGCTTTCTTT.